Each of the 8 T cell receptor beta chains below was sequenced from the same sample in a study of vaccination and CD4 T cells after COVID-19. Treatment in this sample: approximately nine-day PBMC culture with coronavirus spike peptide pools or control peptides (ViraFEST assay). The collection of CD4+ T cells from the unexposed donor took place before the COVID-19 pandemic (2011-2018). Sequencing of the DNA from cultured CD4+ T cells was carried out with the Oncomine TCR Beta short-read assay. TCRdb used MiXCR to reprocess the PCR reads, holding one entry per CDR3 protein. The repertoire holds about 7,300 distinct CDR3 sequences, roughly 29% seen once, with 33% in the top ten. The antigens of these receptors remain unknown. Input material: CD4+ T cells from blood, cultured in vitro. Receptors were obtained from a human donor in good health.

This chain connects TRBV10-2 to TRBJ2-7; D ambiguous. V lost 6 bases and J lost 6, with 12 bases in between. Germline CDR1 and CDR2: WSHSY and SAAADI. CDR3 length: 12 residues. CDR3 sequence (DNA): TGCGCCAGCAGACCCACCGGATCCGAGCAGTACTTC. Residues: CASRPTGSEQYF.

The genes are TRBV6-1 and TRBJ2-3; TRBD1 matches 10 bases. V trimming: 7 bases; J trimming: 1 base; junction bases outside the gene matches: 11. The germline gives CDR1 MNHNS, CDR2 SASEGT. This CDR3 region has 17 residues. The CDR3 region has the DNA TGTGCCAGCACCGAACGAGTAGGACAGGGGGGCACAGATACGCAGTATTTT. As protein: CASTERVGQGGTDTQYF.

This clonotype was seen a handful of times. The chain is built from TRBV20-1 and TRBJ2-3; D is possibly TRBD1 (6 bases). CDR1 and CDR2 from the germline V gene are DFQATT and SNEGSKA (reference sequence). The V gene lost 3 bases and the J gene lost 5 bases, with 9 bases spanning the gap. This CDR3 spans 12 amino acids. Written as DNA, the CDR3 is TGCAGTGCTAGTGGGGGCGGAGATACGCAGTATTTT. Protein product: CSASGGGDTQYF.

The genes are TRBV11-2 and TRBJ2-7, with D possibly being TRBD1 (5 bases). Germline V gene data show CDR1 as SGHAT and CDR2 as FQNNGV. Trimming took 7 bases from V and 4 from J, leaving 17 bases between them. The CDR3 loop spans 14 amino acids. Here the CDR3 reads CASTPLGQLYEQYF. The DNA of the CDR3 is TGTGCCAGCACCCCCCTGGGGCAGTTATACGAGCAGTACTTC. Together with reference TRBV11-2 and TRBJ2-7, the CDR3 gives the full variable domain: EAGVAQSPRYKIIEKRQSVAFWCNPISGHATLYWYQQILGQGPKLLIQFQNNGVVDDSQLPKDRFSAERLKGVDSTLKIQPAKLEDSAVYLCASTPLGQLYEQYFGPGTRLTVT.

This clonotype is a singleton in its sample. This chain joins TRBV12-3 or TRBV12-4 and TRBJ1-2; D perhaps matches TRBD1 (5 bases). With 6 bases removed from V and 0 bases from J, the gap between germline ends came to 14 bases. The CDR3 sequence is 15 residues long. The CDR3, as DNA: TGTGCCAGCAGGGGGGGACCGGGAACTAACTATGGCTACACCTTC. Its translation: CASRGGPGTNYGYTF.

J is TRBJ2-2 and V is TRBV1; the table's D call of TRBD2 was not tested on the DNA. TRBV1 is designated a pseudogene. The CDR3 spans 20 residues. CDR3 amino acids: CTSSQDGGLAGGPGTGELFF. CDR3 coding DNA: TGCACCAGCAGCCAAGATGGGGGACTAGCGGGGGGGCCGGGAACCGGGGAGCTGTTTTTT.

The rearrangement uses TRBV19 and TRBJ1-2; D is ambiguous. Germline loops: CDR1 LNHDA, CDR2 SQIVND (reference sequence). V was pared by 5 bases and J by 3 bases, with 7 bases between. The CDR3 has 12 amino acids. As DNA, the CDR3 is TGTGCCAGTAGTCCTCGGGACTATGGCTACACCTTC. It translates to CASSPRDYGYTF.

Remarks on this clonotype: The junction shows a germline mismatch at one end, possibly a read error. The gene calls are TRBV5-6 and TRBJ1-6, with D hard to call. CDR3 length equals 15 residues. Germline V CDR1 and CDR2: SGHDT, YYEEEE. The CDR3 DNA follows: TGTGCCTGCAGCCCCGGGCGGGGATTAAATTCACCCCTCCACTTT. Translation: CACSPGRGLNSPLHF.